What follows are 22 T cell receptor beta chains derived from one specimen sequenced in a study of immune heterogeneity within non-small cell lung tumors. Bulk tumor genomic DNA, 500 to 600 ng per sample, was used as template. Several biopsies per primary tumor were taken during surgery, spaced as far apart as possible. Curative surgery was undertaken by patients, who had untreated, newly diagnosed non-small cell lung cancer. TCR beta CDR3 amplification used multiplex PCR with 32 V and 13 J primers. TCRdb itself ran the multiplex PCR reads through MiXCR, one entry per CDR3 protein. The table shows some 3,900 distinct CDR3 sequences, with 27% occurring only once. Sequenced input: lung tumor tissue. All receptors come from a man aged 55 to 70 with non-small cell lung cancer.

This clonotype has a handful of counts. The chain joins TRBV10-3 to TRBJ1-1, with 8 bases aligning to TRBD1. The junction had 12 bases not matched to a gene; V was cut back by 2 bases and J by 7 bases. The germline gives CDR1 ENHRY, CDR2 SYGVKD. There are 16 residues in the CDR3. CDR3 sequence: CAISEGWGRGLDEAFF. The CDR3, as DNA: TGTGCCATCAGTGAGGGATGGGGCAGGGGGCTTGATGAAGCTTTCTTT.

The rearrangement joins TRBV19 to TRBJ1-5; D gene ambiguous. CDR1 and CDR2 (germline): LNHDA, SQIVND (reference sequence). Between the trimmed V and J ends, which lost 3 bases and 4 bases, there was a span of 13 bases. The CDR3 length is 15 residues. CDR3 residues: CASSIGWVGNQPQHF. The CDR3 DNA reads as TGTGCCAGTAGTATTGGTTGGGTAGGGAATCAGCCCCAGCATTTT.

Relative to its sample, this clonotype is medium-sized. This sequence joins TRBV14 and TRBJ2-3; 7 bases fit TRBD2. This CDR3 spans 17 amino acids. V was pared by 5 bases and J by 2 bases, with 13 bases of the junction left unmatched. Looked up from germline, CDR1 is SGHDN and CDR2 is FVKESK. The CDR3 nucleotides are TGTGCCAGCAGCTCCCGGGGTGGTAGCGGGTCCACAGATACGCAGTATTTT. This sequence encodes CASSSRGGSGSTDTQYF. The full variable domain, rest sourced from reference TRBV14 and TRBJ2-3, is EAGVTQFPSHSVIEKGQTVTLRCDPISGHDNLYWYRRVMGKEIKFLLHFVKESKQDESGMPNNRFLAERTGGTYSTLKVQPAELEDSGVYFCASSSRGGSGSTDTQYFGPGTRLTVL.

There are a few counts of this clonotype. CDR3 region: CSALFRDRVPYTQYF. CDR3 nucleotide sequence: TGCAGTGCTCTGTTTCGGGACAGGGTCCCATATACGCAGTATTTT. V usage is TRBV20-1 and J usage is TRBJ2-3; 9 nucleotides match TRBD1. The CDR3 consists of 15 residues. V trimming: 5 bases; J trimming: 7 bases; junction bases outside the gene matches: 13. Germline values: CDR1 DFQATT, CDR2 SNEGSKA (reference sequence).

The rearrangement joins TRBV27 to TRBJ2-2; no firm D call. Germline loops: CDR1 MNHEY, CDR2 SMNVEV (reference sequence). This CDR3 has 13 residues. Trimming pared 2 bases from V and 5 bases from J, leaving 6 bases between. This CDR3 is CASSLVYTGELFF. CDR3 DNA: TGTGCCAGCAGTTTAGTTTATACCGGGGAGCTGTTTTTT.

This clonotype is medium-sized (0.01 to 0.1%) by share. The chain has TRBV5-1 and TRBJ2-3, with D perhaps matching TRBD2 (5 bases). The germline V gene encodes CDR1 SGHRS and CDR2 YFSETQ. This CDR3 region has 15 residues. Between the trimmed V and J ends, which lost 0 bases and 6 bases, there was a span of 14 bases. The CDR3 loop reads CASSLARVELDTQYF. The CDR3 region has the DNA TGCGCCAGCAGCTTGGCGAGGGTTGAATTGGATACGCAGTATTTT. Filled out from reference TRBV5-1 and TRBJ2-3, the complete variable domain reads KAGVTQTPRYLIKTRGQQVTLSCSPISGHRSVSWYQQTPGQGLQFLFEYFSETQRNKGNFPGRFSGRQFSNSRSEMNVSTLELGDSALYLCASSLARVELDTQYFGPGTRLTVL.

This clonotype is classed as medium-sized (0.01 to 0.1%). V is TRBV6-1 and J is TRBJ1-2; 7 bases are shared with TRBD1. Germline CDR1 and CDR2: MNHNS and SASEGT. There are 14 residues in the CDR3. V gave up 5 bases and J gave up 8 bases; unmatched junction bases: 11. The CDR3 nucleotides read TGTGCCAGCAGTTTTGGAGACAGGGTCGACGGCTACACCTTC. Amino acids: CASSFGDRVDGYTF.

Details on this clonotype: A read error is possible here, since a much larger clone lies one base away. This chain links TRBV6-1 with TRBJ1-5; 7 bases are shared with TRBD1. This CDR3 spans 15 amino acids. The V segment lost 3 bases and the J segment 4 bases; nucleotides outside the gene matches: 6. The germline V gene has CDR1 MNHNS and CDR2 SASEGT. CDR3 protein: CASSEGQWQNQPQHF. Here the CDR3 DNA reads TGTGCCAGCAGTGAGGGACAGTGGCAAAATCAGCCCCAGCATTTT.

This clonotype was seen once. This may come from a read error, since a much larger clone is one base off. The chain is built from TRBV12-3 or TRBV12-4 and TRBJ1-2, with D maybe TRBD1 (6 bases). This CDR3 is 15 amino acids long. The V end lost 6 bases, the J end lost 4 bases, and 18 bases lay between the germline ends. The CDR3 sequence: CASRTRGQSLYGYTF. The CDR3 nucleotides read TGTGCCAGCAGAACAAGAGGACAGTCCCTCTATGGCTACACCTTC.

In its sample, this clonotype ranks as large. The chain links TRBV20-1 to TRBJ2-7; 9 bases line up with TRBD2. The V gene end was trimmed by 8 bases and the J gene end by 4 bases; junction bases not matched to a gene: 6. This CDR3 comprises 12 residues. From germline, CDR1 is DFQATT and CDR2 SNEGSKA (reference sequence). DNA for the CDR3: TGCAGTTCTTGGCTAGCGGGATACGAGCAGTACTTC. The encoded protein is CSSWLAGYEQYF.

This clonotype was recorded a few times. The chain combines TRBV10-2 with TRBJ1-6; D is unresolved. The CDR3 sequence is 13 residues long. Germline lookup yields CDR1 WSHSY and CDR2 SAAADI. V lost 0 bases to trimming and J lost 8 bases, with 5 bases between them. The CDR3 nucleotides are TGCGCCAGCAGTGAGTCTGGAGATTCACCCCTCCACTTT. It is translated as CASSESGDSPLHF.

About this clonotype: This may arise from a read error, as a much more abundant clone is one base away. The CDR3 does not end in the conserved phenylalanine or tryptophan, so this is likely a read error. The chain uses TRBV9 and TRBJ2-3; D may be TRBD2 (5 bases). V gave up 3 bases and J gave up 5 bases, with 16 bases separating them. The CDR3 length is 15 residues. Germline CDR1 is SGDLS and CDR2 is YYNGEE. The CDR3 reads CASSEDRLRGDTQYL. The CDR3 DNA is TGTGCCAGCAGCGAGGACCGACTTCGGGGAGATACGCAGTATCTT.

The count of this clonotype is one. This could be a read error, since a much larger clone is one nucleotide away. This sequence joins TRBV27 and TRBJ1-2; D remains ambiguous. Germline CDR1 reads MNHEY; CDR2 reads SMNVEV (reference sequence). This CDR3 is built from 15 residues. V was trimmed by 6 bases and J by 6 bases, leaving 20 bases between them. The CDR3 loop is CASSPYRTGQDGYTF. The CDR3 nucleotides read TGTGCCAGCAGCCCTTATCGGACGGGCCAGGATGGCTACACCTTC.

Comments on this clonotype: This could be a read error, since a much larger clone is one nucleotide away. The chain uses TRBV6-2 or TRBV6-3 and TRBJ2-7, with TRBD2 identical over 9 bases. Germline V lookup: CDR1 MNHEY, CDR2 SVGEGT. This CDR3 has 16 residues. V was clipped by 4 bases and J by 2 bases; unmatched bases: 9. CDR3 DNA: TGTGCCAGCAGTTTCGTACTAGCGGGTCTTACCTACGAGCAGTACTTC. It encodes CASSFVLAGLTYEQYF.

Remarks on this clonotype: It may be a read error: a sequence one base away is much more abundant. The chain combines TRBV6-2 or TRBV6-3 with TRBJ2-7; 9 nucleotides agree with TRBD2. The germline CDR1 and CDR2 sequences are MNHEY and SVGEGT. The CDR3 contains 14 residues. The DNA for the CDR3 is TGTGCCGGCAGTTCCCCTGGGACTAGCAACGAGCAGTACTTC. Translating gives CAGSSPGTSNEQYF.

About this clonotype: A much larger clone differs by one base, so this may be a read error. The chain employs TRBV20-1 and TRBJ2-7; unclear D gene. The CDR3 totals 13 residues. Germline V lookup: CDR1 DFQATT, CDR2 SNEGSKA (reference sequence). This chain's CDR3 is CTAGRGPPYEQYF. CDR3 in DNA: TGCACTGCCGGGCGTGGGCCTCCCTACGAGCAGTACTTC.

J is TRBJ1-1 and V is TRBV29-1, with D tentatively TRBD1 (6 bases). The CDR3 runs 13 residues. Germline assignment: CDR1 SQVTM and CDR2 ANQGSEA. V dropped 5 bases and J dropped 1 base, with 11 bases sitting between them. The CDR3, as DNA: TGCAGCGTTTACAGGGACCGGAACACTGAAGCTTTCTTT. Residues: CSVYRDRNTEAFF.

This clonotype rates as medium-sized. The chain joins TRBV4-1 to TRBJ1-6; D is ambiguous. The CDR3 consists of 16 residues. The V end lost 0 bases, the J end lost 8 bases, and 14 bases lay between the germline ends. Germline V lookup: CDR1 MGHRA, CDR2 YSYEKL. This CDR3 is CASSQDETRSYSPLHF. The CDR3 region has the DNA TGCGCCAGCAGCCAAGATGAAACGAGGTCATATTCACCCCTCCACTTT.

As concerns this clonotype: A much larger clone differs by one base, so this may be a read error. V and J are TRBV7-9 and TRBJ2-7; TRBD2 aligns across 8 bases. CDR3 length: 14 residues. Germline V gene sequence: CDR1 SEHNR, CDR2 FQNEAQ (reference sequence). The CDR3 DNA sequence: TGTACCAGCAGCGGGGGTCCTGTCGGCTACGAGCAGTACTTC. It encodes CTSSGGPVGYEQYF.

Only a few counts were recorded for this clonotype. The J gene is TRBJ1-5, the V gene TRBV27, with D possibly matching TRBD1 (6 bases). This CDR3 is 13 amino acids long. The V and J ends lost 3 bases and 4 bases respectively, with 7 bases between them. Germline V gene lookup returns CDR1 MNHEY and CDR2 SMNVEV (reference sequence). CDR3 sequence: CASSFGQNQPQHF. The CDR3 DNA reads as TGTGCCAGCAGTTTCGGACAGAATCAGCCCCAGCATTTT.

As regards this clonotype: A read error may produce the germline difference seen at one junction end. The genes are TRBV25-1 and TRBJ1-4; TRBD1 is a possible D gene (5 bases). Looked up from germline, CDR1 is MGHDK and CDR2 is SYGVNS. This CDR3 has 15 amino acids. CDR3 in DNA: TGTGTCAGCAGTGACGATCGCAGGGATGGTGAAAAACTGTTTTTT. Translating it yields CVSSDDRRDGEKLFF.

By share, this clonotype ranks as medium-sized. The chain employs TRBV5-1 and TRBJ2-7; D is unresolved. Trimming left V 4 bases short and J 3 bases short, with 11 bases between. This CDR3 is built from 13 residues. CDR1 is SGHRS, CDR2 YFSETQ, per germline. CDR3 sequence: CASSIVDGYEQYF. CDR3 nucleotides: TGCGCCAGCAGCATAGTGGACGGCTACGAGCAGTACTTC.